These 28 T cell receptor beta chains were sequenced from one sample in a study of blood T cell repertoires in COVID-19. Sequencing was performed with immunoSEQ multiplex PCR; in TCRdb, only in-frame clones are kept and a portion is missing. This table has 250,000 or so clones, around nine tenths appearing once. Sequencing was carried out using peripheral blood. The receptors were gathered from an older woman with acute or convalescent COVID-19.

The J gene is TRBJ2-5, the V gene TRBV5-4; the D gene is possibly TRBD2 (5 bases). V dropped 0 bases and J dropped 4 bases, with 16 bases sitting between them. Germline V gene lookup returns CDR1 SGHNT and CDR2 YYREEE (reference sequence). The length of the CDR3 is 16 residues. The chain's CDR3 is CASSLGGGSPGETQYF. Here the CDR3 DNA reads TGTGCCAGCAGCTTGGGAGGCGGGTCTCCAGGAGAGACCCAGTACTTC.

This clone showed up just once. The chain employs TRBV19 and TRBJ2-3; 10 bases align to TRBD2. Trimming cost V 6 bases and J 1 base; bases outside gene matches: 7. This CDR3 contains 16 residues. Germline V gene lookup returns CDR1 LNHDA and CDR2 SQIVND (reference sequence). The CDR3 DNA is TGTGCCAGTAGACCGGGACTAGCGTTTGGCACAGATACGCAGTATTTT. Amino acid sequence: CASRPGLAFGTDTQYF.

The V and J genes are TRBV10-3 and TRBJ1-2; 8 nucleotides agree with TRBD1. Germline CDR1 is ENHRY and CDR2 is SYGVKD. V lost 2 bases, J lost 0 bases, and 5 bases stayed unmatched. The CDR3 is 16 amino acids. The CDR3 DNA reads TGTGCCATCAGTGAGGCAGGGGGCTTAGCTAACTATGGCTACACCTTC. Translating it yields CAISEAGGLANYGYTF.

This clone was observed a single time. This chain uses TRBV6-5 with TRBJ1-2, with D maybe TRBD1 (5 bases). V lost 6 bases, J lost 5 bases, and 16 bases lay in between. The CDR3 consists of 14 residues. Germline CDR1 reads MNHEY; CDR2 reads SVGAGI. The CDR3: CASSLDSAGYGYTF. The CDR3 DNA follows: TGTGCCAGCAGCCTAGACAGCGCGGGGTATGGCTACACCTTC.

The chain carries TRBV3-1 (or the pseudogene TRBV3-2) and TRBJ1-2; D gene uncertain. Trimming pared 0 bases from V and 6 bases from J, leaving 11 bases between. There are 14 residues in the CDR3. From germline, CDR1 is LGHDT and CDR2 YNNKEL (reference sequence). CDR3 coding DNA: TGTGCCAGCAGCCAAGAAGGAGGGTTGGATGGCTACACCTTC. This gives the protein CASSQEGGLDGYTF.

The gene calls are TRBV7-2 and TRBJ2-5, with D maybe TRBD2 (6 bases). This CDR3 has 14 amino acids. The V and J ends lost 1 base and 4 bases respectively, with 10 bases between them. Per germline, CDR1 SGHTA and CDR2 FQGNSA. CDR3 nucleotide sequence: TGTGCCAGCAGCTTAGTTCCAGCGGGAGAGACCCAGTACTTC. Translation gives CASSLVPAGETQYF.

The chain employs TRBV5-1 and TRBJ2-3; 13 bases line up with TRBD2. The junction had 2 bases not matched to a gene; V was cut back by 0 bases and J by 7 bases. The CDR3 extends over 15 amino acids. Per germline, CDR1 SGHRS and CDR2 YFSETQ. CDR3 loop: CASSLDGTSGNTQYF. The CDR3 DNA sequence: TGCGCCAGCAGCTTGGACGGGACTAGCGGGAATACGCAGTATTTT.

The chain joins TRBV4-1 to TRBJ2-1; possibly TRBD2 for D (5 bases). Trimming stripped 4 bases from V and 0 bases from J, with 13 bases between. Germline-derived CDR1 and CDR2 are MGHRA and YSYEKL. The CDR3 is 16 residues long. This CDR3 reads CASSRERSSSYNEQFF. In DNA form, the CDR3 reads TGCGCCAGCAGCCGGGAGCGGAGTAGCTCCTACAATGAGCAGTTCTTC.

V usage is TRBV30 and J usage is TRBJ1-3; D unclear. The V gene's germline CDR1 is GTSNPN and CDR2 SVGIG (reference sequence). CDR3 length: 15 residues. Between the trimmed V and J ends, which lost 1 base and 0 bases, there was a span of 10 bases. The CDR3, as DNA: TGTGCCTGGAGTGCGTGGGCAGGCTCTGGAAACACCATATATTTT. It codes for CAWSAWAGSGNTIYF.

J is TRBJ2-1 and V is TRBV6-1; possible D gene TRBD2, 5 bases. The germline CDR1 and CDR2 sequences are MNHNS and SASEGT. The CDR3 runs 13 residues. Trimming took off 1 base at V and 10 bases at J, with 11 bases between the two ends. The CDR3 here is CASSEVPGGEQFF. CDR3 DNA: TGTGCCAGCAGTGAAGTCCCCGGCGGGGAGCAGTTCTTC.

The CDR3 region is CASSLADSTDTQYF. CDR3 DNA: TGTGCCAGCAGCTTGGCGGACTCCACAGATACGCAGTATTTT. The chain links TRBV5-8 to TRBJ2-3, with a weak D call TRBD2 (5 bases). V was trimmed by 0 bases and J by 2 bases, leaving 7 bases between them. The CDR3 contains 14 residues. CDR1 is SGHTS, CDR2 YDEGEE, per germline. Full variable domain (missing parts from reference TRBV5-8 and TRBJ2-3): EAGVTQSPTHLIKTRGQQATLRCSPISGHTSVYWYQQALGLGLQFLLWYDEGEERNRGNFPPRFSGRQFPNYSSELNVNALELEDSALYLCASSLADSTDTQYFGPGTRLTVL.

This chain links TRBV6-5 with TRBJ1-5; TRBD1 matches at 8 bases. The germline CDR1 and CDR2 sequences are MNHEY and SVGAGI. With V trimmed by 5 bases and J by 4 bases, 7 bases remained unmatched. This CDR3 has 15 residues. In DNA, the CDR3 is TGTGCCAGCAGTCCAGACAGGGGCCAGAATCAGCCCCAGCATTTT. The encoded protein is CASSPDRGQNQPQHF.

The chain joins TRBV28 to TRBJ2-1, with 7 bases identical to TRBD1. The CDR3 has 16 residues. CDR1 is MDHEN, CDR2 SYDVKM, per germline. With V trimmed by 8 bases and J by 3 bases, 13 bases remained unmatched. The CDR3 DNA follows: TGTGCCAGCGGTAAGGACCGGGACAGCTACTACAATGAGCAGTTCTTC. This encodes CASGKDRDSYYNEQFF.

This chain joins TRBV14 and TRBJ2-2; D gene ambiguous. The germline gives CDR1 SGHDN, CDR2 FVKESK. Trimming took 6 bases from V and 5 from J, leaving 7 bases between them. The CDR3 covers 12 residues. The CDR3 region is CASSFRTGELFF. The CDR3 DNA follows: TGTGCCAGCAGTTTCCGGACCGGGGAGCTGTTTTTT.

The V gene is TRBV7-2, the J gene TRBJ2-1, with 8 bases that match TRBD2. The CDR3 has 13 amino acids. V dropped 6 bases and J dropped 9; count of bases not matched to a gene: 7. Germline V gene sequence: CDR1 SGHTA, CDR2 FQGNSA. The CDR3 bases are TGTGCCAGCAGTCGGATAGCGGGGCTTGAGCAGTTCTTC. The encoded protein is CASSRIAGLEQFF.

The gene calls are TRBV6-5 and TRBJ2-3, with D possibly matching TRBD1 (8 bases). CDR1 is MNHEY, CDR2 SVGAGI, per germline. V was shortened by 10 bases and J by 1 base, with 18 bases between the two germline ends. This CDR3 comprises 15 residues. The CDR3 loop is CANDRGGRRTDTQYF. CDR3 DNA: TGTGCCAATGACAGGGGAGGGAGACGCACAGATACGCAGTATTTT.

The sample holds one count of this clone. This chain joins TRBV6-2 or TRBV6-3 and TRBJ2-6; D is unresolved. The germline gives CDR1 MNHEY, CDR2 SVGEGT. Trimming removed 2 bases at V and 0 bases at J, with 8 bases between. The CDR3 is made up of 16 amino acids. Here the CDR3 reads CASSYNGPSGANVLTF. The DNA of the CDR3 is TGTGCCAGCAGTTACAATGGCCCCTCTGGGGCCAACGTCCTGACTTTC.

In the case of this clone: This CDR3 is also generated by other DNA sequences in the sample. The chain couples TRBV5-1 to TRBJ1-4, with D possibly matching TRBD1 (6 bases). Germline V gives CDR1 SGHRS, CDR2 YFSETQ. Deletions cut 0 bases from V and 0 bases from J, with 6 bases between. This CDR3 comprises 15 residues. The CDR3 DNA sequence: TGCGCCAGCAGCTTGGCAGGGGCAACTAATGAAAAACTGTTTTTT. This encodes CASSLAGATNEKLFF.

The chain employs TRBV9 and TRBJ2-1; TRBD1 matches 8 bases. Trimming removed 5 bases from V and 7 bases from J; junction bases left unmatched: 11. CDR1 is SGDLS and CDR2 is YYNGEE in the germline V gene. The CDR3 runs 15 residues. As DNA, the CDR3 is TGTGCCAGCAGGCCCCCCCGGACAGGGATGAATGAGCAGTTCTTC. It codes for CASRPPRTGMNEQFF. The full variable domain, rest sourced from reference TRBV9 and TRBJ2-1, is DSGVTQTPKHLITATGQRVTLRCSPRSGDLSVYWYQQSLDQGLQFLIQYYNGEERAKGNILERFSAQQFPDLHSELNLSSLELGDSALYFCASRPPRTGMNEQFFGPGTRLTVL.

The gene calls are TRBV30 and TRBJ1-2; TRBD1 matches at 12 bases. Trimming at V came to 1 base and at J to 8 bases, leaving 14 bases not matched to a gene. The CDR3 is made up of 17 amino acids. Germline V gives CDR1 GTSNPN, CDR2 SVGIG (reference sequence). CDR3 nucleotides: TGTGCCTGGAGTGCCCGGGACAGGGGGCAGTTCAGACACGGCTACACCTTC. Its translation is CAWSARDRGQFRHGYTF.

V gene TRBV11-2 combines with J gene TRBJ2-1, with 8 bases lining up with TRBD1. The trim removed 5 bases at V and 7 bases at J, leaving 7 bases unmatched. The germline gives CDR1 SGHAT, CDR2 FQNNGV. The CDR3 covers 14 residues. CDR3 amino acids: CASSSDRGWNEQFF. In DNA, the CDR3 is TGTGCCAGCAGCAGCGACAGGGGTTGGAATGAGCAGTTCTTC.

V usage is TRBV6-5 and J usage is TRBJ1-1; no clear D gene. Trimming pared 6 bases from V and 1 base from J, leaving 12 bases between. CDR3 size: 14 residues. Germline-derived CDR1 and CDR2 are MNHEY and SVGAGI. The CDR3 region is CASRVRQTNTEAFF. CDR3 nucleotide sequence: TGTGCCAGCAGGGTCAGACAAACGAACACTGAAGCTTTCTTT.

The chain couples TRBV5-1 to TRBJ1-1; TRBD1 matches at 7 bases. Looked up from germline, CDR1 is SGHRS and CDR2 is YFSETQ. V dropped 3 bases and J dropped 0; count of bases not matched to a gene: 8. This CDR3 comprises 16 residues. As DNA, the CDR3 is TGCGCCAGCAGCTCGGACAGGAGAAACATGAACACTGAAGCTTTCTTT. Translation gives CASSSDRRNMNTEAFF.

The chain recombines TRBV6-6 with TRBJ2-3, with a weak D call TRBD2 (5 bases). Between the trimmed V and J ends, which lost 6 bases and 6 bases, there was a span of 10 bases. Germline lookup yields CDR1 MNHNY and CDR2 SVGAGI (reference sequence). The CDR3 length is 12 residues. CDR3 protein: CASSPGVDTQYF. The CDR3, as DNA: TGTGCCAGCAGCCCCGGGGTGGATACGCAGTATTTT.

This chain connects TRBV7-3 to TRBJ2-3, with 9 bases fitting TRBD1. V was clipped by 6 bases and J by 0 bases; unmatched bases: 10. The length of the CDR3 is 17 residues. Looked up from germline, CDR1 is SGHTA and CDR2 is FQGTGA. As DNA, the CDR3 is TGTGCCAGCAGACCCCAGGGGACAGGGAAAAGCACAGATACGCAGTATTTT. It encodes CASRPQGTGKSTDTQYF.

To note about this clone: Other DNA sequences in this specimen translate into the identical CDR3. The rearrangement uses TRBV5-1 and TRBJ1-1, with D perhaps TRBD1 (5 bases). Per the germline V gene, CDR1 is SGHRS and CDR2 is YFSETQ. This CDR3 comprises 14 residues. V was cut by 0 bases and J by 1 base, with 7 bases left in between. In DNA, the CDR3 is TGCGCCAGCAGCTTGGTACAGGCGAACACTGAAGCTTTCTTT. Translated: CASSLVQANTEAFF. Full variable domain (missing parts from reference TRBV5-1 and TRBJ1-1): KAGVTQTPRYLIKTRGQQVTLSCSPISGHRSVSWYQQTPGQGLQFLFEYFSETQRNKGNFPGRFSGRQFSNSRSEMNVSTLELGDSALYLCASSLVQANTEAFFGQGTRLTVV.

V usage is TRBV6-2 or TRBV6-3 and J usage is TRBJ1-5, with 8 bases matching TRBD1. Trimming cost V 5 bases and J 0 bases; bases outside gene matches: 0. CDR3 length: 14 amino acids. Germline V gene lookup returns CDR1 MNHEY and CDR2 SVGEGT. CDR3 sequence (DNA): TGTGCCAGCAGTGGGACAGGTAGCAATCAGCCCCAGCATTTT. Encoded protein: CASSGTGSNQPQHF.

This sequence joins TRBV14 and TRBJ2-1; TRBD2 is a possible D gene (6 bases). Trimming stripped 5 bases from V and 6 bases from J, with 11 bases between. Germline CDR1 is SGHDN and CDR2 is FVKESK. This CDR3 is 13 amino acids long. CDR3 in amino acids: CASSLTSLNEQFF. The CDR3 DNA reads TGTGCCAGCAGCTTGACTAGTCTCAATGAGCAGTTCTTC.